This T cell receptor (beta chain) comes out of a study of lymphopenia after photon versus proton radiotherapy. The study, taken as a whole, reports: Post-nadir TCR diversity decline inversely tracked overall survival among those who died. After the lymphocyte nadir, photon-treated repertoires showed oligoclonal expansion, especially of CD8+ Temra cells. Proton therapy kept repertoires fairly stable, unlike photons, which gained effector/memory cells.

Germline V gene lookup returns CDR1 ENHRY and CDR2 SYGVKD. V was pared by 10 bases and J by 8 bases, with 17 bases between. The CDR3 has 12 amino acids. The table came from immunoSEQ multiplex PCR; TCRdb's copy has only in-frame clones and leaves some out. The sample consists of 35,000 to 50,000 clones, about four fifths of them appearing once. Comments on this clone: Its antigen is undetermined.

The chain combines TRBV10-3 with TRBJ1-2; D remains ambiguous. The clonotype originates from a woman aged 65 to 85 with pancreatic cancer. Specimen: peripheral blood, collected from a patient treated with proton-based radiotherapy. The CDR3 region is CATGRPAGGYTF. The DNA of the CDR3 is TGTGCCACCGGCCGACCGGCTGGGGGCTACACCTTC.